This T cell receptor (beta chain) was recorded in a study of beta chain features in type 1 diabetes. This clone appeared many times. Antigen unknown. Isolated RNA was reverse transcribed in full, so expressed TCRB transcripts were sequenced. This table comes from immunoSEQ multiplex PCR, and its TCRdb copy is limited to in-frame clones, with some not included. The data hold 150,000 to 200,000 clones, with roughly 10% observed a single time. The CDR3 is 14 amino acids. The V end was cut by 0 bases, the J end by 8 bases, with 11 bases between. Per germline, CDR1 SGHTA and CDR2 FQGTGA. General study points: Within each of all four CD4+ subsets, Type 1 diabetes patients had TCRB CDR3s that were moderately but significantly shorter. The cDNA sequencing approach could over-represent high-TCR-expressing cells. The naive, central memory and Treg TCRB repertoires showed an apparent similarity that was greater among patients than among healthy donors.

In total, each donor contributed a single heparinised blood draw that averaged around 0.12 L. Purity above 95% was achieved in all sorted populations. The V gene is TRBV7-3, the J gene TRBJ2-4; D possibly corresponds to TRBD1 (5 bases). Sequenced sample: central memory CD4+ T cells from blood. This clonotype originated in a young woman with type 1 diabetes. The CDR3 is CASSLTGVRDIQYF. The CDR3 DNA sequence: TGTGCCAGCAGCTTAACAGGGGTACGGGACATTCAGTACTTC.